The subject of this entry is one TCR beta chain. There is no known antigen for this receptor. Base qualities are missing; no much larger clone stands one base away. Receptors were amplified or captured by PCR. Instrument used: Illumina HiSeq 4000. The TCR beta-chain CDR3 region of each patient was profiled by high-throughput sequencing. From the authors' description of their analysis: CDR3 differences across clinicopathological groups were used to build a classifier for discriminating distant-metastatic papillary thyroid cancer patients. The Shannon index was used to measure repertoire diversity, and the Morisita-Horn index was used to measure how similar tumor and blood repertoires were. TCRdb reanalyzed the raw reads on its own, using fastp at Q25 for trimming and MiXCR for clone calling, and kept in-frame beta chains. TCRdb's processing, not the study's, gives the V and J calls here. This sample is represented by about 13,000 clones; 20% to 30% of them were singletons. In total, the top ten clones hold approximately 18% of the sample.

This specimen belongs to a study of metastatic and nonmetastatic thyroid tumors (dated by TCRdb to 2018 to 2020). With regard to the full study: For patients with malignant and with benign thyroid disease, the researchers compared repertoires between peripheral blood samples and tumor or nodule tissue samples. General study outcomes and caveats: TCR beta diversity was reported as significantly higher in malignant tumors than in benign nodules, in both blood and tumor samples.

No treatment had been received by any patient before thyroid surgery. Patient clinical samples collected from about 2011 to 2018 were retrospectively analysed using T-cell receptor beta sequencing. The germline V gene (reference sequence) gives CDR1 as DFQATT and CDR2 as SNEGSKA. A distance of 19 bases separates the germline ends of V and J, which lose 1 base and 7 bases respectively. The CDR3 runs 15 residues from the cysteine to the phenylalanine. Just CDR3 DNA is preserved here, 45 bases in frame from base 1. The TCR was taken from a female donor with papillary thyroid cancer or a benign thyroid nodule (not recorded which). Some clones in this sample may be carry-over from other donors' samples. The sample was tumor tissue. Recombination linked TRBV20-1 to TRBJ1-2, with TRBD1 as a weak D call on 6 bases. The nucleotide sequence is given as TGCAGTGCTAGAGGCGGAAGAACAGGGCAAAGTGGCTACACCTTC. Its protein is CSARGGRTGQSGYTF.